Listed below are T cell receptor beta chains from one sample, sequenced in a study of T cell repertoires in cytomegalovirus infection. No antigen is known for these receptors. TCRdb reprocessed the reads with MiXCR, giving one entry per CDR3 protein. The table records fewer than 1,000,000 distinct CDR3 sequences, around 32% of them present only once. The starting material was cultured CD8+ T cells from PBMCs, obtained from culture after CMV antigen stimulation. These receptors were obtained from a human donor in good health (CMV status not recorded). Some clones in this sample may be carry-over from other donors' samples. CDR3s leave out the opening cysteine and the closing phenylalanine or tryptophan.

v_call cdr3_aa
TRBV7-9 ASSLRQGGHFYYEQY
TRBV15 ATSRDVRGGPPF
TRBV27 ASSPTGVIFEKLF
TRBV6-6 ASSPDRGVMNTEAF
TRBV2 ASSARGGEQY
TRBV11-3 ASGFGGPPDN
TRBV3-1 ASSHVQHEAF
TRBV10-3 AISEPGTTGEKLF
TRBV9 ASSVSRLAGGKNTGELF
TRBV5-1 ASSLAQDSVNEQF
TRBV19 ASPGDSPMSYT
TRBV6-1 ASKPNTEAF
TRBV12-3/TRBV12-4 ASSPGTGVEKLF
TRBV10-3 ATSVGRDRFSEQY
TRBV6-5 ASSYRAGYTDTQY
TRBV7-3 ASSLGLAGEIYNEQF
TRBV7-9 ASSWDGFHNQPQH
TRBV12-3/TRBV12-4 ASTYKAGHLNIQY
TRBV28 ASRPRTGSNGYT
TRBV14 ASSQVSGEYGEQF
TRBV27 ASSSSGVTYEQY
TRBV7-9 ASSPLLANEQF
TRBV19 ASSRDMAREKLF
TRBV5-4 ASSQAGGSRGEKLF
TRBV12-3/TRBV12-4 ASSGLPGTAAGSGANVLT
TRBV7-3 ASSLTRRGGLDEQF
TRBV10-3 AISEFTGARENEQF
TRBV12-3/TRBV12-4 ASSYPGQGQSSYNSPLH
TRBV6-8 ASTGGGAHEQF
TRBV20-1 SAPPGGPWTEAF
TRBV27 ASSSTDWDTQY
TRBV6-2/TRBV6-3 ASRRQGLYTEAF
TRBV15 ATTLSGGGGDTQY
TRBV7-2 ASSPLGPLPTGANVLT
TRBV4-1 ASSQAQGAGTEAF
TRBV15 ATSRDRGVNQPQH
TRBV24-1 ATSGPFETQY
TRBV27 ASSLLGPGKNIQY
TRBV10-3 AISDPTGKSGANVLT
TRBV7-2 ASSFPYSGGSTDTQY
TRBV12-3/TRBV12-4 ASRGLAGGPAGELF
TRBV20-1 SARDLGLGSGPSPLH
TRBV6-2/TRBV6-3 ASSYFAGLYTGELF
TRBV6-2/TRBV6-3 ASSLALRDSTPDTQY
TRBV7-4 ASSGGAGPSCNEQF
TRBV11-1 ASSEDRGLGYGYT
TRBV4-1 ASSQLEGHNEQF
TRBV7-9 ASEGGGGPSYNEQF